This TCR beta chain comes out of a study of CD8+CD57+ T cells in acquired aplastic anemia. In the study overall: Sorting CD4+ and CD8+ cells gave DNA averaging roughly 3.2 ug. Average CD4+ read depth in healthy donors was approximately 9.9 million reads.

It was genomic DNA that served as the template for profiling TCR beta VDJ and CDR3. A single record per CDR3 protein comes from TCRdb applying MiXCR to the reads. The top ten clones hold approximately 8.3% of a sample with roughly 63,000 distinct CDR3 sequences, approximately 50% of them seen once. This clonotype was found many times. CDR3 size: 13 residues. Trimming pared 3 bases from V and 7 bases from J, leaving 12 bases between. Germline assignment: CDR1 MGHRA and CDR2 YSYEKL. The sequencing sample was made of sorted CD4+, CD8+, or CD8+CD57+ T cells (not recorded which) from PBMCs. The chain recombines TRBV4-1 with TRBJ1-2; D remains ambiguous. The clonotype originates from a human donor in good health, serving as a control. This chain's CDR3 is CASSHLPPSGYTF. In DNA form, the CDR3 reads TGCGCCAGCAGCCATCTTCCCCCCTCTGGCTACACCTTC.